This entry lists 3 T cell receptor beta chains sequenced from one sample in a study of T cell changes during pregnancy in multiple sclerosis. Assay used: immunoSEQ multiplex PCR; TCRdb lists only in-frame clones, some missing. The top ten clones hold about 2.5% of a sample with over 65,000 clones, approximately 91% of them seen once. The sequences come from peripheral blood, collected in the first trimester of pregnancy. These receptors originate from a female donor with multiple sclerosis, enrolled in a pregnancy study.

The chain combines TRBV28 with TRBJ2-3; TRBD1 agrees at 10 bases. With 4 bases clipped from V and 6 bases from J, the junction kept 7 bases outside the gene matches. Germline loops: CDR1 MDHEN, CDR2 SYDVKM. CDR3 size: 15 residues. CDR3 bases: TGTGCCAGCAGTTCAACGGGACAGGGGAGGGATACGCAGTATTTT. It translates to CASSSTGQGRDTQYF.

V and J are TRBV28 and TRBJ2-6; possibly TRBD2 for D (7 bases). With 6 bases removed from V and 0 bases from J, the gap between germline ends came to 18 bases. This CDR3 has 18 residues. CDR1 and CDR2 (germline): MDHEN, SYDVKM. The CDR3 loop reads CASSSAGQGFSGANVLTF. DNA of the CDR3: TGTGCCAGCAGCTCAGCGGGACAAGGGTTCTCTGGGGCCAACGTCCTGACTTTC.

The chain carries TRBV9 and TRBJ2-6; D possibly corresponds to TRBD2 (6 bases). The CDR3 loop spans 17 amino acids. V was cut by 6 bases and J by 4 bases, with 20 bases left in between. The V gene's germline CDR1 is SGDLS and CDR2 YYNGEE. The chain's CDR3 is CASTTGLPGLGANVLTF. CDR3 sequence (DNA): TGTGCCAGCACCACAGGTCTGCCGGGACTCGGGGCCAACGTCCTGACTTTC.